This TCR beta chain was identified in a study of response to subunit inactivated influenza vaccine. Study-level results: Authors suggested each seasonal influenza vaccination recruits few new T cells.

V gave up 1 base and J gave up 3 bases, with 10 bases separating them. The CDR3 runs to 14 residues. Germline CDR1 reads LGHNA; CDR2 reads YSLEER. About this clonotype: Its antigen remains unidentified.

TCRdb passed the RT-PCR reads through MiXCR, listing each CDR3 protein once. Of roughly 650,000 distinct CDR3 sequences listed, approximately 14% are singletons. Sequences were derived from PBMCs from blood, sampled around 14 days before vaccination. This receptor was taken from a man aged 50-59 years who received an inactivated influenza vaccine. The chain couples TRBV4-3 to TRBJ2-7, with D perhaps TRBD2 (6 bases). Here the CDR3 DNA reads TGCGCCAGCAGCCAAGGCCTGGGGGGCTACGAGCAGTACTTC. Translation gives CASSQGLGGYEQYF.